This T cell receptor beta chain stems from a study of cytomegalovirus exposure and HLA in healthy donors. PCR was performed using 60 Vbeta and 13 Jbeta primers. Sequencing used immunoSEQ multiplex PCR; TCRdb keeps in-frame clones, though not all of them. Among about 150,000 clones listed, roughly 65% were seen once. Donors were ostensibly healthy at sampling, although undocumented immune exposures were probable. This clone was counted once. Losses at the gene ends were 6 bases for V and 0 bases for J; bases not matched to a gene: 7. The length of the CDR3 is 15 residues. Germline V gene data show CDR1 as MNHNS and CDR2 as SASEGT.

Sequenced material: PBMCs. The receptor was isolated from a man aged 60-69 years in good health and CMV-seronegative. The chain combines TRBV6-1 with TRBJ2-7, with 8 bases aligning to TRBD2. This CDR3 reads CASRPGLANSYEQYF. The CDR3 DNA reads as TGTGCCAGCAGGCCTGGACTAGCAAACTCCTACGAGCAGTACTTC.